The 26 T cell receptor beta chains given below trace back to one sample, sequenced in a study of shared clonotypes between healthy human individuals. Naivety among CD8 cells was defined by CD45RO negativity and positive CCR7 selection, thereby excluding terminally differentiated effector memory CD45RA+ cells. Data came from immunoSEQ multiplex PCR; TCRdb stores just in-frame clones and leaves some out. The sample shows around 2,000,000 clones, about 95% of them seen only once. Material for sequencing was naive CD8+ T cells sorted from blood. Receptor source: a man aged 18 to 35 in good health.

J is TRBJ1-5 and V is TRBV10-1; maybe TRBD1 (5 bases). Germline V gene lookup returns CDR1 WNHNN and CDR2 SYGVQD (reference sequence). Trimming took 6 bases from V and 3 from J, leaving 15 bases between them. This CDR3 comprises 15 residues. The CDR3 loop is CASRAGGVDNQPQHF. CDR3 sequence (DNA): TGCGCCAGCAGGGCGGGGGGGGTCGACAATCAGCCCCAGCATTTT.

The J gene is TRBJ2-3, the V gene TRBV19; a weak D match, TRBD2 (6 bases). This CDR3 spans 16 amino acids. The germline V gene has CDR1 LNHDA and CDR2 SQIVND (reference sequence). The V and J ends lost 2 bases and 4 bases respectively, with 16 bases between them. CDR3 residues: CASSISGYGGADTQYF. The CDR3 DNA follows: TGTGCCAGTAGTATAAGCGGCTATGGAGGGGCAGATACGCAGTATTTT.

This clone was found once. The V gene is TRBV7-9, the J gene TRBJ1-6; maybe TRBD1 (5 bases). CDR1 and CDR2 from the germline V gene are SEHNR and FQNEAQ (reference sequence). V was cut by 2 bases and J by 9 bases, with 11 bases left in between. The CDR3 totals 14 residues. CDR3 nucleotides: TGTGCCAGCAGCTTAAGTGGCGGGGGTTCACCCCTCCACTTT. It yields the protein CASSLSGGGSPLHF.

Turning to this clone: Other nucleotide sequences from this sample produce the same CDR3. V gene TRBV7-9 combines with J gene TRBJ1-5; 9 nucleotides agree with TRBD1. From germline, CDR1 is SEHNR and CDR2 FQNEAQ (reference sequence). The CDR3 is 14 residues long. V lost 3 bases, J lost 4 bases, and 1 base stayed unmatched. In nucleotides, the CDR3 is TGTGCCAGCAGCTTGGGACAGGGAAATCAGCCCCAGCATTTT. Translation: CASSLGQGNQPQHF. The whole variable domain, remainder taken from reference TRBV7-9 and TRBJ1-5, is DTGVSQNPRHKITKRGQNVTFRCDPISEHNRLYWYRQTLGQGPEFLTYFQNEAQLEKSRLLSDRFSAERPKGSFSTLEIQRTEQGDSAMYLCASSLGQGNQPQHFGDGTRLSIL.

The chain uses TRBV28 and TRBJ2-5; TRBD2 aligns across 15 bases. Germline V gene lookup returns CDR1 MDHEN and CDR2 SYDVKM. The CDR3 covers 19 residues. V was clipped by 6 bases and J by 2 bases; unmatched bases: 13. The CDR3 sequence: CASSRGLAGGRPSQETQYF. In nucleotides, the CDR3 is TGTGCCAGCAGCCGGGGACTAGCGGGGGGCCGTCCTTCGCAAGAGACCCAGTACTTC.

The rearrangement uses TRBV28 and TRBJ2-1; 11 nucleotides agree with TRBD2. Per germline, CDR1 MDHEN and CDR2 SYDVKM. The CDR3 contains 15 residues. V dropped 3 bases and J dropped 8; count of bases not matched to a gene: 6. CDR3 sequence: CASSFKLAGVYEQFF. The DNA of the CDR3 is TGTGCCAGCAGTTTTAAACTAGCGGGGGTTTATGAGCAGTTCTTC.

This chain joins TRBV19 and TRBJ1-4; the match to TRBD1 covers 8 bases. The CDR3 is 19 amino acids. CDR1 and CDR2 (germline): LNHDA, SQIVND (reference sequence). V lost 7 bases to trimming and J lost 0 bases; unmatched junction nucleotides: 16. CDR3: CASTFRDRGQRATNEKLFF. The CDR3 nucleotides read TGTGCCAGTACCTTCCGAGACAGGGGCCAACGAGCAACTAATGAAAAACTGTTTTTT.

This clone has a handful of counts. The rearrangement joins TRBV19 to TRBJ1-6, with D perhaps TRBD1 (5 bases). Deletions cut 6 bases from V and 5 bases from J, with 11 bases between. The CDR3 length is 14 residues. The germline CDR1 and CDR2 sequences are LNHDA and SQIVND (reference sequence). The CDR3 is CASSVRDHNSPLHF. CDR3 bases: TGTGCCAGTAGCGTCAGGGACCATAATTCACCCCTCCACTTT.

CDR3 DNA: TGTGCCATCCAACCCGACTTAGGGTTTGGGGCCAACGTCCTGACTTTC. This translates into CAIQPDLGFGANVLTF. The gene calls are TRBV10-3 and TRBJ2-6; D gene unclear. CDR3 length: 16 amino acids. CDR1 is ENHRY, CDR2 SYGVKD, per germline. V lost 8 bases to trimming and J lost 3 bases, with 17 bases between them.

This clone has just one count. The chain is built from TRBV7-9 and TRBJ1-1; no firm D call. Germline loops: CDR1 SEHNR, CDR2 FQNEAQ (reference sequence). V was trimmed by 7 bases and J by 6 bases, leaving 27 bases between them. This CDR3 is built from 17 residues. The CDR3: CASTQTLYEGQTPEAFF. As DNA, the CDR3 is TGTGCCAGCACCCAAACCTTATACGAGGGTCAGACGCCTGAAGCTTTCTTT.

This sequence joins TRBV4-1 and TRBJ1-2; D is unresolved. The CDR3 consists of 12 residues. Germline lookup yields CDR1 MGHRA and CDR2 YSYEKL. The germline V and J ends were trimmed by 0 bases and 10 bases, with 9 bases remaining between them. CDR3 region: CASSQDYSTYTF. The CDR3, as DNA: TGCGCCAGCAGCCAAGATTATAGTACCTACACCTTC.

The chain is built from TRBV14 and TRBJ2-7, with TRBD1 matching 8 bases. This CDR3 contains 14 residues. Germline loops: CDR1 SGHDN, CDR2 FVKESK. V lost 5 bases and J lost 6; bases outside the gene matches: 9. The chain's CDR3 is CASSAADRVPEQYF. The CDR3 DNA reads TGTGCCAGCAGCGCGGCGGACAGGGTGCCCGAGCAGTACTTC.

The gene calls are TRBV9 and TRBJ2-7, with D tentatively TRBD2 (6 bases). CDR3 length: 14 amino acids. Trimming took off 6 bases at V and 7 bases at J, with 20 bases between the two ends. The germline gives CDR1 SGDLS, CDR2 YYNGEE. In DNA form, the CDR3 reads TGTGCCAGCACCCCGGGACTTTCAATACGAGAGCAGTACTTC. As protein: CASTPGLSIREQYF. Full variable domain (outside the CDR3, taken from reference TRBV9 and TRBJ2-7): DSGVTQTPKHLITATGQRVTLRCSPRSGDLSVYWYQQSLDQGLQFLIQYYNGEERAKGNILERFSAQQFPDLHSELNLSSLELGDSALYFCASTPGLSIREQYFGPGTRLTVT.

This clone came up once. The CDR3 DNA is TGCAGCGTTTCAACCGGGACAGTCAATACGCAGTATTTT. It yields the protein CSVSTGTVNTQYF. The rearrangement joins TRBV29-1 to TRBJ2-3; TRBD1 aligns across 7 bases. Germline V gives CDR1 SQVTM, CDR2 ANQGSEA. The CDR3 has 13 amino acids. V trimming: 5 bases; J trimming: 7 bases; junction bases outside the gene matches: 9.

The CDR3 spells CASSLTGDHNEQFF. In DNA form, the CDR3 reads TGTGCCAGCAGTTTAACCGGGGACCACAATGAGCAGTTCTTC. The chain combines TRBV27 with TRBJ2-1, with D possibly called TRBD1 or TRBD2 (5 bases each). V was pared by 2 bases and J by 5 bases, with 10 bases between. Germline values: CDR1 MNHEY, CDR2 SMNVEV (reference sequence). This CDR3 has 14 amino acids.

DNA for the CDR3: TGTGCCAGCAGCCCGAGGGGATGGCGGCTAGCCAAAAACATTCAGTACTTC. Translating gives CASSPRGWRLAKNIQYF. The chain is built from TRBV7-2 and TRBJ2-4, with D possibly being TRBD1 or TRBD2 (5 bases each). The CDR3 has 17 amino acids. CDR1 and CDR2 from the germline V gene are SGHTA and FQGNSA. Trimming stripped 5 bases from V and 0 bases from J, with 17 bases between.

The chain recombines TRBV5-1 with TRBJ2-7, with D uncertain. In germline, CDR1 is SGHRS, CDR2 YFSETQ. The CDR3 has 13 residues. V lost 4 bases, J lost 3 bases, and 11 bases lay in between. CDR3 residues: CASSETLSYEQYF. Here the CDR3 DNA reads TGCGCCAGCAGCGAGACACTCAGCTACGAGCAGTACTTC.

The DNA of the CDR3 is TGTGCCAGTAGTATACTAGCGGGAATGAGGGATGAGCAGTTCTTC. Translated: CASSILAGMRDEQFF. The chain combines TRBV19 with TRBJ2-1; TRBD2 agrees at 9 bases. V dropped 2 bases and J dropped 8; count of bases not matched to a gene: 7. CDR1 is LNHDA, CDR2 SQIVND, per germline (reference sequence). The CDR3 sequence is 15 residues long. The full variable domain, completed using reference TRBV19 and TRBJ2-1, is DGGITQSPKYLFRKEGQNVTLSCEQNLNHDAMYWYRQDPGQGLRLIYYSQIVNDFQKGDIAEGYSVSREKKESFPLTVTSAQKNPTAFYLCASSILAGMRDEQFFGPGTRLTVL.

The DNA of the CDR3 is TGCGCCAGCAGCCGAGGCGATGGGACCCAGTACTTC. This gives the protein CASSRGDGTQYF. This chain uses TRBV4-1 with TRBJ2-5; D is unclear. Between the trimmed V and J ends, which lost 4 bases and 7 bases, there was a span of 10 bases. Germline V gives CDR1 MGHRA, CDR2 YSYEKL. CDR3 length: 12 amino acids.

The genes are TRBV19 and TRBJ2-1, with 7 nucleotides matching TRBD1. Germline CDR1 is LNHDA and CDR2 is SQIVND (reference sequence). The length of the CDR3 is 16 residues. V was pared by 0 bases and J by 2 bases, with 4 bases of the junction left unmatched. CDR3 nucleotides: TGTGCCAGTAGTATAGAGACAGGGAGTACCTACAATGAGCAGTTCTTC. It encodes CASSIETGSTYNEQFF.

The genes are TRBV12-5 and TRBJ2-3, with a weak D call TRBD2 (5 bases). This CDR3 spans 16 amino acids. V shed 0 bases and J shed 2 bases, with 12 bases lying between them. Germline loops: CDR1 LGHNT, CDR2 FRNRAP. CDR3 amino acids: CASGLVRSGATDTQYF. In nucleotides, the CDR3 is TGTGCTAGTGGTTTGGTAAGGAGCGGCGCCACAGATACGCAGTATTTT.

Written as DNA, the CDR3 is TGTGCCAGCAGCTCGGCAGGAGCCACCTACGAGCAGTACTTC. It translates to CASSSAGATYEQYF. The chain recombines TRBV7-9 with TRBJ2-7; D gene ambiguous. Germline-derived CDR1 and CDR2 are SEHNR and FQNEAQ (reference sequence). V was clipped by 4 bases and J by 2 bases, with 12 bases between them. The length of the CDR3 is 14 residues. Filled out from reference TRBV7-9 and TRBJ2-7, the complete variable domain reads DTGVSQNPRHKITKRGQNVTFRCDPISEHNRLYWYRQTLGQGPEFLTYFQNEAQLEKSRLLSDRFSAERPKGSFSTLEIQRTEQGDSAMYLCASSSAGATYEQYFGPGTRLTVT.

Here the CDR3 reads CATTAGTTLGYEQYF. CDR3 nucleotide sequence: TGTGCCACCACAGCAGGGACAACTCTAGGCTACGAGCAGTACTTC. The chain links TRBV15 to TRBJ2-7, with a weak D call TRBD1 (6 bases). Trimming shortened V by 7 bases and J by 3 bases, and 19 bases separated the two germline ends. The germline V gene encodes CDR1 LNHNV and CDR2 YYDKDF (reference sequence). This CDR3 spans 15 amino acids.

The table lists this clone with a count of one. The V gene is TRBV11-2, the J gene TRBJ2-1; the D gene is possibly TRBD2 (5 bases). Germline V gene lookup returns CDR1 SGHAT and CDR2 FQNNGV. The CDR3 sequence is 13 residues long. This chain's CDR3 is CAGAASRSNEQFF. In DNA, the CDR3 is TGTGCTGGAGCGGCCTCGCGTAGCAATGAGCAGTTCTTC.

The rearrangement uses TRBV4-1 and TRBJ2-7, with D perhaps matching TRBD2 (6 bases). CDR3 length: 15 residues. Trimming shortened V by 0 bases and J by 3 bases, and 12 bases separated the two germline ends. Per germline, CDR1 MGHRA and CDR2 YSYEKL. The DNA of the CDR3 is TGCGCCAGCAGCCAAGATACGTGGGGAGGCTACGAGCAGTACTTC. It codes for CASSQDTWGGYEQYF.

The gene calls are TRBV5-6 and TRBJ1-2, with D hard to call. This CDR3 is built from 18 residues. Trimming took 0 bases from V and 5 from J, leaving 23 bases between them. Germline V gives CDR1 SGHDT, CDR2 YYEEEE. The CDR3 region has the DNA TGTGCCAGCAGCTTGGATCACAGTGCCAGTTTACCGCATTATGGCTACACCTTC. Residues: CASSLDHSASLPHYGYTF.